Below are 6 T cell receptor beta chains sequenced from a single sample in a study of blood T cell repertoires in COVID-19. Only in-frame clones appear in the TCRdb table, and some are missing; sequencing was by immunoSEQ multiplex PCR. The data contain about 120,000 clones, roughly 90% of them singletons. Material: peripheral blood. These receptors originate from a human donor with acute or convalescent COVID-19. The donor label of this sample is uncertain.

The rearrangement links TRBV5-4 to TRBJ2-3; D is unclear. Germline assignment: CDR1 SGHNT and CDR2 YYREEE (reference sequence). V was clipped by 3 bases and J by 5 bases, with 10 bases between them. The CDR3 is 13 residues long. The DNA of the CDR3 is TGTGCCAGCAGCTCCAACCATAGAGATACGCAGTATTTT. The encoded protein is CASSSNHRDTQYF.

This sequence joins TRBV3-1 (or the pseudogene TRBV3-2) and TRBJ2-7, with D perhaps TRBD2 (7 bases). The V gene's germline CDR1 is LGHDT and CDR2 YNNKEL (reference sequence). Trimming shortened V by 0 bases and J by 2 bases, and 8 bases separated the two germline ends. The CDR3 runs to 14 residues. CDR3 sequence reads: CASSQEGGAYEQYF. The CDR3 DNA reads as TGTGCCAGCAGCCAAGAAGGGGGGGCCTACGAGCAGTACTTC.

In this sample, this clone turned up once. The chain has TRBV6-5 and TRBJ2-5; D might be TRBD1 (5 bases). Germline CDR1 MNHEY, CDR2 SVGAGI. Trimming left V 5 bases short and J 2 bases short, with 9 bases between. The CDR3 covers 13 residues. CDR3 sequence (DNA): TGTGCCAGCAGTCTGGACACGCAAGAGACCCAGTACTTC. Translation: CASSLDTQETQYF.

The V call is TRBV19, the J call TRBJ1-2; D unresolved. V lost 2 bases and J lost 7, with 11 bases in between. This CDR3 comprises 13 residues. CDR1 LNHDA and CDR2 SQIVND come from the germline V gene (reference sequence). Here the CDR3 DNA reads TGTGCCAGTAGTATAAATTTTCCGGGTGGCTACACCTTC. Residues: CASSINFPGGYTF.

This chain connects TRBV6-5 to TRBJ2-7, with D perhaps matching TRBD2 (6 bases). The V end was cut by 5 bases, the J end by 3 bases, with 17 bases between. CDR1 is MNHEY, CDR2 SVGAGI, per germline. CDR3 length: 15 amino acids. The CDR3 spells CASSPGVRKLYEQYF. The CDR3 DNA reads TGTGCCAGCAGTCCGGGAGTGCGCAAACTCTACGAGCAGTACTTC.

A note on this clone: It is unclear where the CDR3 begins or ends on the DNA, so no DNA is shown, and the CDR3 is as TCRdb lists it. The chain has TRBV21-1 and TRBJ2-2; no check of the table's D call, TRBD1, against the DNA was made. TRBV21-1 is termed a pseudogene. The CDR3 has 18 amino acids, counting both end residues. CDR3 protein: CASSKEGWGTGNTGELFF.